Each of the 5 T cell receptor beta chains below was sequenced from the same sample in a study of T cells expressing NK-cell markers. TCRdb re-called the 5' RACE reads, yielding one record per CDR3 amino acid sequence without DNA. The sample holds some 460,000 distinct CDR3 sequences. The source material was blood T cells: a sorted CD56 or NKG2C T cell subset, CD4+ or CD8+ T cells, or bulk PBMC T cells (not recorded which). The receptors stem from a woman in her 50s in good health.

The chain carries TRBV27 and TRBJ2-4; TCRdb's D call, TRBD2, is unchecked because there is no DNA. In germline, CDR1 is MNHEY, CDR2 SMNVEV (reference sequence). The CDR3 loop spans 19 amino acids. CDR3: CASSPRLAGLGTSKNIQYF.

The chain combines TRBV6-2 or TRBV6-3 with TRBJ1-5; TCRdb's assignment of TRBD1 cannot be checked, as there is no DNA. The CDR3 loop spans 17 amino acids. CDR1 is MNHEY and CDR2 is SVGEGT in the germline V gene. CDR3 amino acids: CATQGLREPNSNQPQHF.

This rearrangement joins TRBV3-1 to TRBJ2-1; as DNA is missing, the TRBD2 call by TCRdb cannot be tested. Germline V gene lookup returns CDR1 LGHDT and CDR2 YNNKEL (reference sequence). The CDR3 has 17 amino acids. CDR3 sequence: CASSQPSSGRAGREQFF.

The rearrangement links TRBV5-1 to TRBJ2-1; TCRdb's D gene call, TRBD2, goes unchecked for lack of DNA. Germline V gene sequence: CDR1 SGHRS, CDR2 YFSETQ. This CDR3 has 14 amino acids. This CDR3 reads CASSLQRRYNEQFF. Full variable domain (outside the CDR3, taken from reference TRBV5-1 and TRBJ2-1): KAGVTQTPRYLIKTRGQQVTLSCSPISGHRSVSWYQQTPGQGLQFLFEYFSETQRNKGNFPGRFSGRQFSNSRSEMNVSTLELGDSALYLCASSLQRRYNEQFFGPGTRLTVL.

The rearrangement joins TRBV6-5 to TRBJ2-1; TCRdb calls TRBD2, which cannot be checked without DNA. Looked up from germline, CDR1 is MNHEY and CDR2 is SVGAGI. The CDR3 spans 14 residues. The CDR3 loop reads CATFGAGAYNEQFF.